These T cell receptor beta chains were read from a single sample in a study of T cells in Graves' hyperthyroidism and ophthalmopathy. TCRdb used MiXCR to reprocess the multiplex PCR reads, holding one entry per CDR3 protein. The sample yields 530,000 or so distinct CDR3 sequences, over 15% seen once. The sequenced sample was blood. The source is a woman younger than 35 with Graves' ophthalmopathy. Each CDR3 is given with its conserved first and last residue. A D gene is named only where the DNA matches it firmly. Expanded clones get a size class; other rows say once, few or many, or leave the size out.

>TRBJ2-7|NA|TRBV29-1|NA
TGCAGCGTTGGCCGGGCAGGGAAATACTACGAGCAGTACTTC
CSVGRAGKYYEQYF
>TRBJ1-2|many|TRBV6-2/TRBV6-3|NA
TGTGCCAGCAGTTACGGCGGTTATGGCTACACCTTC
CASSYGGYGYTF
>TRBJ2-1|many|TRBV7-2|TRBD2
TGTGCCAGCAGCTTAGTGACTAGCGGGAGTTATGAGCAGTTCTTC
CASSLVTSGSYEQFF
>TRBJ1-2|many|TRBV2|NA
TGTGCCAGCATTCTGAGGAGGCAGGGAAGAGTAGGAAATGATGGCTACACCTTC
CASILRRQGRVGNDGYTF
>TRBJ2-7|NA|TRBV2|TRBD2
TGTGCCAGCAGCGGGGGACTAGCGGGACCCGGTCACGAGCAGTACTTC
CASSGGLAGPGHEQYF
>TRBJ2-7|NA|TRBV29-1|NA
TGCAGCGTCCCAAAGGACGAAAGCTACGAGCAGTACTTC
CSVPKDESYEQYF
>TRBJ2-7|many|TRBV28|NA
TGTGCCAGCAGCCCCTGGCGGGATAGTGGGTACGAGCAGTACTTC
CASSPWRDSGYEQYF
>TRBJ1-2|many|TRBV5-8|NA
TGTGCCAGCAGCTTACAAAGTAGCTATGGCTACACCTTC
CASSLQSSYGYTF
>TRBJ2-1|few|TRBV27|NA
TGTGCCAGCACCATCTTGGGGGGGGCGAGGAATGAGCAGTTCTTC
CASTILGGARNEQFF
>TRBJ2-7|once|TRBV7-9|TRBD2
TGTGCCAGCAGCTTAGCGGAGGGGAGGGGAAGCTACGAGCAGTACTTC
CASSLAEGRGSYEQYF
>TRBJ2-1|NA|TRBV2|NA
TGTGCCAGCAGCTTAGCGCCGGAGGGTGAGCAGTTCTTC
CASSLAPEGEQFF
>TRBJ2-7|many|TRBV5-1|TRBD1
TGCGCCAGCGCACTATCCGGGACAGGGCTCTCCTACGAGCAGTACTTC
CASALSGTGLSYEQYF
>TRBJ1-5|NA|TRBV5-8|TRBD1
TGTGCCAGCAGCTTCTCAGGGACAGCCGTGAATCAGCCCCAGCATTTT
CASSFSGTAVNQPQHF
>TRBJ1-2|few|TRBV6-5|NA
TGTGCCAGCAGTTACTCTGAAGGGGTAGGTGGCTACACCTTC
CASSYSEGVGGYTF
>TRBJ2-6|few|TRBV4-1|TRBD1
TGCGCCAGCAGCCAACGAGGGGGCTTCGGGGCCAACGTCCTGACTTTC
CASSQRGGFGANVLTF
>TRBJ2-2|many|TRBV20-1|NA
TGCAGTGCTGGGCCCTTCGGCACCGGGGAGCTGTTTTTT
CSAGPFGTGELFF
>TRBJ1-5|NA|TRBV4-2|NA
TGTGCCAGCAGCCACGAGACGGGGGACTATAGCAATCAGCCCCAGCATTTT
CASSHETGDYSNQPQHF
>TRBJ2-5|many|TRBV4-3|NA
TGCGCCAGCAGCCAAGAAGGGCTAGCCGGAAAAGAGACCCAGTACTTC
CASSQEGLAGKETQYF
>TRBJ2-2|many|TRBV2|TRBD2
TGTGCCAGCACCTTTAGCGGGACCGGGGAGCTGTTTTTT
CASTFSGTGELFF
>TRBJ2-3|NA|TRBV24-1|NA
TGTGCCACCAGCGCTGGTTCTTGGAGCTATACGCAGTATTTT
CATSAGSWSYTQYF
>TRBJ2-7|NA|TRBV19|NA
TGTGCCAGTAGTACGGGCACGACCTACGAGCAGTACTTC
CASSTGTTYEQYF
>TRBJ1-2|NA|TRBV7-9|NA
TGTGCCAGCAGCTTGACCCTACGGGCAGGGGCCTATGGCTACACCTTC
CASSLTLRAGAYGYTF
>TRBJ2-1|NA|TRBV20-1|TRBD2
TGCAGTGCTGTCCCCGGGACTAGCGGAACCTACAATGAGCAGTTCTTC
CSAVPGTSGTYNEQFF
>TRBJ2-2|few|TRBV5-1|NA
TGCGCCAGCAGCTCATTAGACAGATACACCGGGGAGCTGTTTTTT
CASSSLDRYTGELFF
>TRBJ2-2|many|TRBV28|TRBD2
TGTGCCAGCAGTTCCGGGACTAGCGGGAGAGGGGAGCTGTTTTTT
CASSSGTSGRGELFF
>TRBJ2-1|NA|TRBV19|TRBD2
TGTGCCAGTAGTACCCTAGCGGGAGGAACCATCTACAACAATGAGCAGTTCTTC
CASSTLAGGTIYNNEQFF
>TRBJ2-2|NA|TRBV6-1|NA
TGTGCCAGCAGTTTACCGGGATCTTCGAACACCGGGGAGCTGTTTTTT
CASSLPGSSNTGELFF
>TRBJ1-6|few|TRBV20-1|TRBD1
TGCAGTGCTATGGACAGGGCGAGCTCCTATAATTCACCCCTCCACTTT
CSAMDRASSYNSPLHF
>TRBJ1-1|many|TRBV6-2/TRBV6-3|NA
TGTGCCAGCAGTCAAGGGGGAAATGAAGCTTTCTTT
CASSQGGNEAFF
>TRBJ2-3|NA|TRBV19|NA
TGTGCCAGTAGTTCCAGTCTGGTGGGGACAGATACGCAGTATTTT
CASSSSLVGTDTQYF
>TRBJ2-7|NA|TRBV25-1|NA
TGTGCCAGCAGTGAAGGGGGCGTGAGCTCCTACGAGCAGTACTTC
CASSEGGVSSYEQYF
>TRBJ1-1|NA|TRBV29-1|NA
TGCAGCGTTGAAGCACCAGGGGCTGAAGCTTTCTTT
CSVEAPGAEAFF
>TRBJ2-3|many|TRBV4-3|TRBD2
TGCGCCAGCAGCCAAGTAACTAGCGGGAGGGCAGATACGCAGTATTTT
CASSQVTSGRADTQYF
>TRBJ2-7|NA|TRBV11-2|TRBD2
TGTGCCAGCAGACCGACTAGCGGCCGCGAGCAGTACTTC
CASRPTSGREQYF
>TRBJ1-1|many|TRBV12-3/TRBV12-4|TRBD1
TGTGCCAGCACTTCTTACAGGGGGAGCAACACTGAAGCTTTCTTT
CASTSYRGSNTEAFF
>TRBJ2-5|few|TRBV18|TRBD2
TGTGCCAGCTCACCACCGACGAGGGCTAGCGGGATGGTAGAGACCCAGTACTTC
CASSPPTRASGMVETQYF
>TRBJ2-1|many|TRBV7-3|TRBD2
TGTGCCAGCAGCTTAACTCCCGGAGTAGCGGGAGGGGGCACTACAGGAGAGCAGTTCTTC
CASSLTPGVAGGGTTGEQFF
>TRBJ2-5|NA|TRBV15|TRBD2
TGTGCCACCAGCAGTCCGTCTAGCGGGGGAGAGACCCAGTACTTC
CATSSPSSGGETQYF
>TRBJ2-7|many|TRBV6-1|TRBD1
TGTGCCAGCAACGTCAACAGGGGGCAGGCCGAGCAGTACTTC
CASNVNRGQAEQYF
>TRBJ2-7|few|TRBV7-9|NA
TGTGCCAGCAGCTTAGCGCCTAGCAGAACCTACGAGCAGTACTTC
CASSLAPSRTYEQYF
>TRBJ1-6|NA|TRBV20-1|NA
TGCAGTGCTAGCGGCCAGGAGGGATATTATAATTCACCCCTCCACTTT
CSASGQEGYYNSPLHF
>TRBJ1-5|many|TRBV2|NA
TGTGCCAGCAGCTCGGGGCCCCGGGGGAGCAATCAGCCCCAGCATTTT
CASSSGPRGSNQPQHF